This T cell receptor beta chain was documented in a study of T cell repertoires in cytomegalovirus infection. Across the whole study: CMV epitopes in the study were HLA-C-restricted (recently identified) and HLA-B-restricted (well studied). General observations from the study: Frequencies of public TCR beta families were cumulated, and this identified carriers of CMV plus the relevant HLA. The ex vivo response showed dominance by HLA-C-restricted CMV-specific TCR beta clonotypes.

With 5 bases removed from V and 0 bases from J, the gap between germline ends came to 16 bases. The CDR3 covers 17 residues. Germline CDR1 reads SGHTA; CDR2 reads FQGNSA. TCRdb re-derived calls from the reads in MiXCR, one entry per CDR3 protein. Among about 830,000 distinct CDR3 sequences listed, less than 35% were seen once. In this sample, this clonotype turned up many times. Its antigen remains unknown. This TCR came from a human donor in good health (CMV status not recorded). Some clones in this sample may be carry-over from other donors' samples. The V gene is TRBV7-2, the J gene TRBJ1-4; D is possibly TRBD1 (6 bases). Sequencing was performed on cultured CD8+ T cells from PBMCs, taken from culture after CMV antigen stimulation. The CDR3 spells CASSPFDRRTTNEKLFF. The CDR3 nucleotides read TGTGCCAGCAGCCCTTTCGACAGGCGCACAACTAATGAAAAACTGTTTTTT.